The 16 T cell receptor beta chains reported below all come from one sample, sequenced in a study of OX40 agonist ivuxolimab in advanced cancers. Here immunoSEQ multiplex PCR was the method, and the copy in TCRdb shows in-frame clones only, minus some. This sample has some 100,000 clones, with 92% found just once. The sequencing here drew on CD4+ or CD8+ T cells sorted from blood, taken in a trial of the OX40 agonist ivuxolimab. These receptors were obtained from an adult with an advanced solid tumor such as melanoma, head and neck, liver or kidney cancer.

CDR3 residues: CASSLGAVWYEQYF. The CDR3 nucleotides read TGTGCCAGCAGCTTAGGCGCCGTTTGGTACGAGCAGTACTTC. The V call is TRBV11-2, the J call TRBJ2-7; no clear D gene. V was trimmed by 1 base and J by 4 bases, leaving 11 bases between them. This CDR3 contains 14 residues. Germline V lookup: CDR1 SGHAT, CDR2 FQNNGV.

This clone was seen just once. The chain couples TRBV6-5 to TRBJ2-5; D might be TRBD1 or TRBD2, each matching 6 bases. The germline V gene encodes CDR1 MNHEY and CDR2 SVGAGI. The CDR3 sequence is 14 residues long. With 8 bases removed from V and 0 bases from J, the gap between germline ends came to 13 bases. CDR3: CASRTGGHQETQYF. CDR3 bases: TGTGCCAGCCGAACCGGGGGCCACCAAGAGACCCAGTACTTC.

V and J are TRBV30 and TRBJ2-7; D is ambiguous. The CDR3 has 13 amino acids. Per germline, CDR1 GTSNPN and CDR2 SVGIG (reference sequence). V lost 4 bases and J lost 0, with 10 bases in between. CDR3 coding DNA: TGTGCCTGGAAGTACAGATTCTCCTACGAGCAGTACTTC. This encodes CAWKYRFSYEQYF.

The chain carries TRBV5-6 and TRBJ1-1; a weak D match, TRBD1 (6 bases). This CDR3 has 13 residues. Germline V lookup: CDR1 SGHDT, CDR2 YYEEEE. Deletions cut 4 bases from V and 4 bases from J, with 11 bases between. The CDR3 sequence: CASSQGYPTEAFF. CDR3 nucleotides: TGTGCCAGCAGCCAGGGGTACCCCACTGAAGCTTTCTTT.

This chain uses TRBV29-1 with TRBJ2-2; weak D call: TRBD2 (6 bases). Trimming pared 7 bases from V and 6 bases from J, leaving 12 bases between. Germline V gives CDR1 SQVTM, CDR2 ANQGSEA. This CDR3 has 12 residues. The CDR3 reads CSAFGGSGELFF. The CDR3 nucleotides are TGCAGCGCCTTTGGGGGGTCCGGGGAGCTGTTTTTT.

The chain has TRBV27 and TRBJ1-2, with D hard to call. CDR3 length: 13 amino acids. The V gene's germline CDR1 is MNHEY and CDR2 SMNVEV (reference sequence). V dropped 2 bases and J dropped 5 bases, with 9 bases sitting between them. CDR3 DNA sequence: TGTGCCAGCAGTTTAGGCGGGGTATATGGCTACACCTTC. Protein product: CASSLGGVYGYTF.

The CDR3 sequence is CASSFLGGQETQYF. The CDR3 DNA reads as TGTGCCAGCAGTTTCCTAGGGGGCCAAGAGACCCAGTACTTC. The gene calls are TRBV27 and TRBJ2-5; maybe TRBD1 (6 bases). CDR1 is MNHEY and CDR2 is SMNVEV in the germline V gene (reference sequence). This CDR3 region has 14 residues. Trimming took off 3 bases at V and 1 base at J, with 9 bases between the two ends.

This clone turned up a few times. This sequence joins TRBV28 and TRBJ2-7, with 8 bases matching TRBD1. The V gene end was trimmed by 10 bases and the J gene end by 3 bases; junction bases not matched to a gene: 5. This CDR3 contains 12 residues. Germline V gene sequence: CDR1 MDHEN, CDR2 SYDVKM. The CDR3 spells CATRTGSYEQYF. CDR3 nucleotides: TGTGCCACCCGGACAGGGAGCTACGAGCAGTACTTC. The full variable domain, with the rest looked up from reference TRBV28 and TRBJ2-7, is DVKVTQSSRYLVKRTGEKVFLECVQDMDHENMFWYRQDPGLGLRLIYFSYDVKMKEKGDIPEGYSVSREKKERFSLILESASTNQTSMYLCATRTGSYEQYFGPGTRLTVT.

This rearrangement joins TRBV13 to TRBJ2-7, with a weak D call TRBD1 (8 bases). V lost 5 bases, J lost 1 base, and 12 bases lay in between. Germline assignment: CDR1 PRHDT and CDR2 FYEKMQ (reference sequence). The CDR3 length is 14 residues. CDR3 sequence: CASSEQGGSYEQYF. DNA for the CDR3: TGTGCCAGCAGCGAACAGGGGGGGTCCTACGAGCAGTACTTC. The variable domain in full, completed from reference TRBV13 and TRBJ2-7, reads AAGVIQSPRHLIKEKRETATLKCYPIPRHDTVYWYQQGPGQDPQFLISFYEKMQSDKGSIPDRFSAQQFSDYHSELNMSSLELGDSALYFCASSEQGGSYEQYFGPGTRLTVT.

The chain links TRBV9 to TRBJ1-5; a weak D match, TRBD1 (6 bases). Germline lookup yields CDR1 SGDLS and CDR2 YYNGEE. The CDR3 has 13 amino acids. Trimming took 5 bases from V and 7 from J, leaving 13 bases between them. The CDR3 loop reads CASRCWGGQPQHF. CDR3 nucleotide sequence: TGTGCCAGCAGGTGTTGGGGGGGCCAGCCCCAGCATTTT.

This chain connects TRBV5-5 to TRBJ2-7; no definite D call. Germline V gene data show CDR1 as SGHKS and CDR2 as YYEKEE (reference sequence). Deletions cut 0 bases from V and 3 bases from J, with 7 bases between. The CDR3 runs 13 residues. CDR3 coding DNA: TGTGCCAGCAGCTTGGACATATTCTACGAGCAGTACTTC. It encodes CASSLDIFYEQYF.

This chain joins TRBV6-4 and TRBJ2-1; 15 nucleotides align to TRBD2. The CDR3 length is 15 residues. The trim removed 2 bases at V and 9 bases at J, leaving 2 bases unmatched. Germline CDR1 reads MRHNA; CDR2 reads SNTAGT. DNA for the CDR3: TGTGCCAGCAGTGACGCGGGACTAGCGGGAGGTGAGCAGTTCTTC. This encodes CASSDAGLAGGEQFF.

The V call is TRBV14, the J call TRBJ2-5; TRBD2 aligns across 8 bases. J was trimmed by 3 bases and V by 8 bases; bases with no gene match: 11. The CDR3 has 15 residues. The germline CDR1 and CDR2 sequences are SGHDN and FVKESK. CDR3 coding DNA: TGTGCCAGCCGCAGATCCCGAGCGGGAGAAGAGACCCAGTACTTC. Protein: CASRRSRAGEETQYF.

A single count supports this clone. This sequence joins TRBV6-6 and TRBJ2-7; tentatively, D is TRBD1 or TRBD2 (5 bases each). Trimming removed 6 bases from V and 1 base from J, with 19 bases in between. This CDR3 is 16 amino acids long. The germline V gene has CDR1 MNHNY and CDR2 SVGAGI (reference sequence). The DNA for the CDR3 is TGTGCCAGCAGCCGTGTGGCAGGGACGAGGTCCTACGAGCAGTACTTC. It codes for CASSRVAGTRSYEQYF.

This rearrangement joins TRBV11-2 to TRBJ2-1; D is perhaps TRBD2 (7 bases). CDR3 length: 19 residues. Germline V lookup: CDR1 SGHAT, CDR2 FQNNGV. With 2 bases removed from V and 2 bases from J, the gap between germline ends came to 22 bases. The CDR3 loop reads CASSLNRPLGGATYNEQFF. The CDR3 region has the DNA TGTGCCAGCAGCTTAAATCGGCCGTTAGGGGGGGCAACCTACAATGAGCAGTTCTTC.

This rearrangement joins TRBV29-1 to TRBJ1-4, with 8 bases fitting TRBD1. Trimming at V came to 4 bases and at J to 5 bases, leaving 6 bases not matched to a gene. The CDR3 runs 14 residues. The germline V gene has CDR1 SQVTM and CDR2 ANQGSEA. The CDR3: CSVVVTGENEKLFF. CDR3 coding DNA: TGCAGCGTTGTCGTGACAGGGGAGAATGAAAAACTGTTTTTT.